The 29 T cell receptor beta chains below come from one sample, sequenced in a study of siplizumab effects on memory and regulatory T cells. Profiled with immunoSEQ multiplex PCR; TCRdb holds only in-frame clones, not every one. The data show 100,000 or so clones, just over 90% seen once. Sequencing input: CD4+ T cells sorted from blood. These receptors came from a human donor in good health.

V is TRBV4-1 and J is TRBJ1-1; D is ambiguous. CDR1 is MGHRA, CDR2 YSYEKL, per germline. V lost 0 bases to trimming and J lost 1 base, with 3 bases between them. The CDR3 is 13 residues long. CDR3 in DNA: TGCGCCAGCAGCCAAGATTCGAACACTGAAGCTTTCTTT. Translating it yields CASSQDSNTEAFF.

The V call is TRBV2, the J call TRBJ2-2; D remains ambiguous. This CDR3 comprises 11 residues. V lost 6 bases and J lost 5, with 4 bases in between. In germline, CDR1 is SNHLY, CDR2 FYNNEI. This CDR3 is CASRTTGELFF. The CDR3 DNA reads TGTGCCAGCAGGACGACCGGGGAGCTGTTTTTT.

This CDR3 reads CASSSGGRMNTEAFF. CDR3 coding DNA: TGTGCCAGCAGCTCCGGAGGCCGCATGAACACTGAAGCTTTCTTT. The rearrangement links TRBV7-2 to TRBJ1-1; D not certain. Per the germline V gene, CDR1 is SGHTA and CDR2 is FQGNSA. The CDR3 spans 15 residues. Between the trimmed V and J ends, which lost 4 bases and 0 bases, there was a span of 12 bases.

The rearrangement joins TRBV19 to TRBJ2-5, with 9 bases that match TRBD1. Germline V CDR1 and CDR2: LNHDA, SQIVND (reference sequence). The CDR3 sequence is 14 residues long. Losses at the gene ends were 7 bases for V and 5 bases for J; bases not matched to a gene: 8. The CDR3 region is CASTPGTGLETQYF. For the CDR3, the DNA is TGTGCCAGTACCCCCGGGACAGGGTTGGAGACCCAGTACTTC.

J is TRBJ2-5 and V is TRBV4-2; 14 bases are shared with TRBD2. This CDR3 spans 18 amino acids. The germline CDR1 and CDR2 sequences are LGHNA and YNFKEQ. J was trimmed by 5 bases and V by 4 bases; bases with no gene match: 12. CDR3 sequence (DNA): TGTGCCAGCAGCCCAGAAGCGGGACTAGCGGGAGAGAGGGAGACCCAGTACTTC. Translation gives CASSPEAGLAGERETQYF.

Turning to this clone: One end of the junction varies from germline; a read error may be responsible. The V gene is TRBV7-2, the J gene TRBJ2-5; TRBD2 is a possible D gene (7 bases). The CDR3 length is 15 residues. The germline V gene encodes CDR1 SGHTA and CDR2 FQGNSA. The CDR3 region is CASTLQRGAAETQYF. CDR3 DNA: TGTGCCAGCACCTTACAACGGGGGGCGGCTGAGACCCAGTACTTC.

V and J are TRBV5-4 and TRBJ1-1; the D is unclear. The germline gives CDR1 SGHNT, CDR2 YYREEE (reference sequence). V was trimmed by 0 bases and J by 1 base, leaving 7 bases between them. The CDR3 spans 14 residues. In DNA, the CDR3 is TGTGCCAGCAGCTTGGACAGATGGAACACTGAAGCTTTCTTT. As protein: CASSLDRWNTEAFF.

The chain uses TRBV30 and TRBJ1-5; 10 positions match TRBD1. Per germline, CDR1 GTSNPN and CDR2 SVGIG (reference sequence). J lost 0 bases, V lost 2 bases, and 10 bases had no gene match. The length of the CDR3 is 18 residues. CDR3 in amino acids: CAWSQGQGRGYSNQPQHF. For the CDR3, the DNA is TGTGCCTGGAGTCAGGGACAGGGGAGGGGATATAGCAATCAGCCCCAGCATTTT.

The CDR3 protein is CASSSYRGPGNEQFF. CDR3 DNA sequence: TGTGCCAGCAGCTCGTACAGGGGGCCGGGTAATGAGCAGTTCTTC. The chain recombines TRBV5-4 with TRBJ2-1; 9 bases map to TRBD1. Germline CDR1 SGHNT, CDR2 YYREEE (reference sequence). Losses at the gene ends were 3 bases for V and 7 bases for J; bases not matched to a gene: 8. The CDR3 sequence is 15 residues long.

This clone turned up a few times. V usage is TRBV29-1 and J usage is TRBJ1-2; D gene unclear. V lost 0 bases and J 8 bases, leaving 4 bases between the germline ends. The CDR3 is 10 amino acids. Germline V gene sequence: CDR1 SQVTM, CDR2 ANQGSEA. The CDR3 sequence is CSVEEGGYTF. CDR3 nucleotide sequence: TGCAGCGTTGAAGAGGGGGGCTACACCTTC.

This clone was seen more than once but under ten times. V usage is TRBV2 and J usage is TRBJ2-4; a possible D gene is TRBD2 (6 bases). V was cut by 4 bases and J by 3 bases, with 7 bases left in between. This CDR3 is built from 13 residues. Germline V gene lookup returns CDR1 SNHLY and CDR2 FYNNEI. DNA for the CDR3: TGTGCCAGCAGTGCGGGGGACAAAAACATTCAGTACTTC. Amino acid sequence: CASSAGDKNIQYF. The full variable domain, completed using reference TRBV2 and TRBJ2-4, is EPEVTQTPSHQVTQMGQEVILRCVPISNHLYFYWYRQILGQKVEFLVSFYNNEISEKSEIFDDQFSVERPDGSNFTLKIRSTKLEDSAMYFCASSAGDKNIQYFGAGTRLSVL.

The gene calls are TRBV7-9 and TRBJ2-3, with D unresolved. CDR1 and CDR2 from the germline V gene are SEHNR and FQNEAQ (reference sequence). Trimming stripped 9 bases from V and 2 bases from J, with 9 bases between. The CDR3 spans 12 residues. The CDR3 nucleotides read TGTGCCAGTATGCCCACCACAGATACGCAGTATTTT. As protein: CASMPTTDTQYF.

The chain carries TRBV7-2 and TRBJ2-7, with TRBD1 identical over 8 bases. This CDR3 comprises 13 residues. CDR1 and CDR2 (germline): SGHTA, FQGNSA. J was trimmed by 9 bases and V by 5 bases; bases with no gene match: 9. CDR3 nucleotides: TGTGCCAGCAGCAAATACGGACAGGGAGCGCAGTACTTC. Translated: CASSKYGQGAQYF.

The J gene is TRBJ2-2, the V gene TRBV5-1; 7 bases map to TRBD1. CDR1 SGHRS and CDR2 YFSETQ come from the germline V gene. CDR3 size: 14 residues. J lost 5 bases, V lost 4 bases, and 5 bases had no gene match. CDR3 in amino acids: CASSPGQPTGELFF. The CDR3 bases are TGCGCCAGCAGCCCGGGACAGCCAACCGGGGAGCTGTTTTTT.

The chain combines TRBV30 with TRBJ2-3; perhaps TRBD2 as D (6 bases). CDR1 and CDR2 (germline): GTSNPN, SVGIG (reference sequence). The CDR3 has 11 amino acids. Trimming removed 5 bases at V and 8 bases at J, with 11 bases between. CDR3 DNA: TGTGCCTGGGTAACCGGGGGTACGCAGTATTTT. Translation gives CAWVTGGTQYF. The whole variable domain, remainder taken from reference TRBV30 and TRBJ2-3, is SQTIHQWPATLVQPVGSPLSLECTVEGTSNPNLYWYRQAAGRGLQLLFYSVGIGQISSEVPQNLSASRPQDRQFILSSKKLLLSDSGFYLCAWVTGGTQYFGPGTRLTVL.

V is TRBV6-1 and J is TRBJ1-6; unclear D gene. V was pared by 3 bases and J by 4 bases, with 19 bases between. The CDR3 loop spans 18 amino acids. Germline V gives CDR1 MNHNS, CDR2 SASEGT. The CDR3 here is CASSDIILAGNYNSPLHF. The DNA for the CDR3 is TGTGCCAGCAGTGACATTATCCTGGCAGGCAATTATAATTCACCCCTCCACTTT.

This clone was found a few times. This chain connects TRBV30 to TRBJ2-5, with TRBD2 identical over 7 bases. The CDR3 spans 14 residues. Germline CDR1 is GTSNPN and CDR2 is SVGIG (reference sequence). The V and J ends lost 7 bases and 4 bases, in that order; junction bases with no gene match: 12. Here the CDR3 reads CALTAGDVRETQYF. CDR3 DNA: TGTGCCTTGACGGCGGGGGACGTAAGAGAGACCCAGTACTTC.

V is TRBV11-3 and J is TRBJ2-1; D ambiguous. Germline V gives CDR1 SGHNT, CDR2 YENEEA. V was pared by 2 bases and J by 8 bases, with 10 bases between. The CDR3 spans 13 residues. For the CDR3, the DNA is TGTGCCAGCAGCTTAACTGGGAAGGATGAGCAGTTCTTC. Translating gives CASSLTGKDEQFF. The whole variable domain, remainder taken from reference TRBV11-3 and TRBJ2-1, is EAGVVQSPRYKIIEKKQPVAFWCNPISGHNTLYWYLQNLGQGPELLIRYENEEAVDDSQLPKDRFSAERLKGVDSTLKIQPAELGDSAVYLCASSLTGKDEQFFGPGTRLTVL.

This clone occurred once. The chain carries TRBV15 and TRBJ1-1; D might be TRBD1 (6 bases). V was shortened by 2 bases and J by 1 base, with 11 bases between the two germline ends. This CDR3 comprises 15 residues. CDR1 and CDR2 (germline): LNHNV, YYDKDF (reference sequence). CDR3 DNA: TGTGCCACCAGCAGAAAGACAGGAGGGAACACTGAAGCTTTCTTT. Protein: CATSRKTGGNTEAFF.

This CDR3 is CASSEQGDYNSPLHF. CDR3 DNA: TGTGCCAGCAGTGAACAGGGGGACTATAATTCACCCCTCCACTTT. V and J are TRBV2 and TRBJ1-6, with TRBD1 matching 7 bases. Looked up from germline, CDR1 is SNHLY and CDR2 is FYNNEI. Trimming at V came to 2 bases and at J to 3 bases, leaving 1 base not matched to a gene. The CDR3 consists of 15 residues.

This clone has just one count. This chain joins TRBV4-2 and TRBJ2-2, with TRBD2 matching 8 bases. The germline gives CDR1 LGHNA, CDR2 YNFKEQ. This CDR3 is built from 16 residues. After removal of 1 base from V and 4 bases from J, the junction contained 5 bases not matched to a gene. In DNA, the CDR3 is TGTGCCAGCAGCCAAGGACGGGAGGGCCGCACCGGGGAGCTGTTTTTT. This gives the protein CASSQGREGRTGELFF.

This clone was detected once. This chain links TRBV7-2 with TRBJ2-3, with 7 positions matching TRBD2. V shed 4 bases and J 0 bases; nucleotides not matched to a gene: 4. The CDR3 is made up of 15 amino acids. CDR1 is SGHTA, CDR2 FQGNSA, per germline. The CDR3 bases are TGTGCCAGCAGCTCAGACGGGGGGAGCACAGATACGCAGTATTTT. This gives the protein CASSSDGGSTDTQYF.

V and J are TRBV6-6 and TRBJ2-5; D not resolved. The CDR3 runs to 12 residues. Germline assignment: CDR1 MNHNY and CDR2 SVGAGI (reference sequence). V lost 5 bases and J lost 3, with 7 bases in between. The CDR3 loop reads CASSGGKETQYF. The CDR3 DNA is TGTGCCAGCAGTGGCGGTAAAGAGACCCAGTACTTC.

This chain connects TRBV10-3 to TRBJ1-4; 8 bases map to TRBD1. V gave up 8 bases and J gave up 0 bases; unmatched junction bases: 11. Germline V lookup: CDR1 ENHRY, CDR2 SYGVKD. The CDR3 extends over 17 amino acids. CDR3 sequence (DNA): TGTGCCATCGGGGGGGGAGGGACAGGAGCAACTAATGAAAAACTGTTTTTT. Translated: CAIGGGGTGATNEKLFF.

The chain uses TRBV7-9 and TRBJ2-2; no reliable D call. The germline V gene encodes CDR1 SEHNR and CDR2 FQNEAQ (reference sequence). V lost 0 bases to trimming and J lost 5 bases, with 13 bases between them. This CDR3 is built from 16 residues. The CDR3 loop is CASSLAVGGATGELFF. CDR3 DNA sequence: TGTGCCAGCAGCTTAGCGGTGGGCGGAGCAACCGGGGAGCTGTTTTTT.

The CDR3 here is CASSSGDSNEKLFF. In DNA form, the CDR3 reads TGTGCCAGCAGTTCAGGGGATAGTAATGAAAAACTGTTTTTT. The V and J genes are TRBV28 and TRBJ1-4; TRBD1 is a possible D gene (6 bases). Trimming pared 4 bases from V and 4 bases from J, leaving 10 bases between. The CDR3 loop spans 14 amino acids. Germline V CDR1 and CDR2: MDHEN, SYDVKM.

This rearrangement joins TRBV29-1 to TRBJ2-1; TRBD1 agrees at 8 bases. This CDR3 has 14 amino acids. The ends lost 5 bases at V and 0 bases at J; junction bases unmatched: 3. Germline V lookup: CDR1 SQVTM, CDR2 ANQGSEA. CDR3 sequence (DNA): TGCAGCGTTACAGGGGGACGCTCCTACAATGAGCAGTTCTTC. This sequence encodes CSVTGGRSYNEQFF.

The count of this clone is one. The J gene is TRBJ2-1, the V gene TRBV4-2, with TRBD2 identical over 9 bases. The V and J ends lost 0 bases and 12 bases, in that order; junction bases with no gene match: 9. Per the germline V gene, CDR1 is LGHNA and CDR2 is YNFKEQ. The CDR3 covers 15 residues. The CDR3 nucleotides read TGTGCCAGCAGCCAAGATAGCGGGAGCACCGGTGTGCAGTTCTTC. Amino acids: CASSQDSGSTGVQFF.

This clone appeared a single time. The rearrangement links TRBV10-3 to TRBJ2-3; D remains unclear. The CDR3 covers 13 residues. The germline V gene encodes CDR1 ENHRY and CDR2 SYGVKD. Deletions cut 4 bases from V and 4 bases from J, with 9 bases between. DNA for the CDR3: TGTGCCATCAGTGCCAATAGCCCAGATACGCAGTATTTT. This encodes CAISANSPDTQYF.